This is a list of T cell receptor beta chains from one sample in a study of identical twins. TCRdb used MiXCR to reprocess the 5' RACE reads, holding one entry per CDR3 protein. Of roughly 1,500,000 distinct CDR3 sequences in the sample, roughly 35% were seen once. Sample: cord blood. These receptors came from a newborn girl in good health. The CDR3 runs from the conserved cysteine through the conserved F or W. The D gene is left open where the match is weak. The size of a clone is reported for some rows only, either as once, few or many, or as a class for expanded clones.

J gene	clone size	V gene	CDR3 length	D gene	CDR3 protein	CDR3 DNA
TRBJ1-6	NA	TRBV20-1	15	NA	CSASSGRGYNSPLHF	TGCAGTGCTAGTTCGGGGCGCGGGTATAATTCACCCCTCCACTTT
TRBJ1-6	NA	TRBV20-1	13	NA	CSAPRGYNSPLHF	TGCAGTGCTCCCCGAGGCTATAATTCACCCCTCCACTTT
TRBJ2-2	once	TRBV20-1	15	TRBD2	CSAGRTSGYTGELFF	TGCAGTGCCGGGCGAACTAGCGGGTACACCGGGGAGCTGTTTTTT
TRBJ2-7	many	TRBV5-6	13	TRBD1	CASSFPGQYEQYF	TGTGCCAGCAGCTTTCCGGGACAGTACGAGCAGTACTTC
TRBJ2-7	NA	TRBV20-1	16	NA	CSARDQGSQRDDEQYF	TGCAGTGCTAGAGATCAAGGCTCCCAAAGGGACGACGAGCAGTACTTC
TRBJ1-4	few	TRBV15	15	TRBD1	CATSRPGTGHGKLFF	TGTGCCACCAGCAGACCTGGGACAGGGCATGGAAAACTGTTTTTT
TRBJ2-7	NA	TRBV20-1	14	NA	CSASPRDLPREQYF	TGCAGTGCTAGTCCGCGGGATCTTCCGAGGGAGCAGTACTTC
TRBJ2-7	NA	TRBV12-3/TRBV12-4	14	TRBD1	CASRGTGEGYEQYF	TGTGCCAGCAGAGGGACAGGGGAAGGCTACGAGCAGTACTTC
TRBJ2-7	NA	TRBV7-6	16	TRBD1	CASSLDEGRGSYEQYF	TGTGCCAGCAGCTTAGACGAGGGCAGGGGGTCCTACGAGCAGTACTTC
TRBJ2-7	NA	TRBV20-1	14	NA	CSARDLSGVYEQYF	TGCAGTGCTAGAGATCTGTCTGGGGTGTACGAGCAGTACTTC
TRBJ1-5	NA	TRBV12-3/TRBV12-4	15	NA	CASSLGRIRNQPQHF	TGTGCCAGCAGTTTGGGCAGGATCCGCAATCAGCCCCAGCATTTT
TRBJ2-1	few	TRBV27	18	NA	CASSSLIKLVGAYNEQFF	TGTGCCAGCAGTTCCCTCATCAAACTAGTAGGAGCCTACAATGAGCAGTTCTTC
TRBJ1-4	few	TRBV6-5	15	TRBD1	CASSYEGQPNEKLFF	TGTGCCAGCAGTTACGAGGGACAGCCTAATGAAAAACTGTTTTTT
TRBJ1-4	NA	TRBV12-5	16	TRBD1	CASGIAGQGKVEKLFF	TGTGCTAGTGGCATCGCTGGACAGGGGAAGGTTGAAAAACTGTTTTTT
TRBJ2-1	NA	TRBV10-3	17	TRBD2	CAISAGLAGGLYNEQFF	TGTGCCATCAGTGCCGGGCTAGCGGGGGGGCTCTACAATGAGCAGTTCTTC
TRBJ2-1	many	TRBV29-1	14	NA	CSVRGGLDHNEQFF	TGCAGCGTTAGAGGGGGTCTCGACCATAATGAGCAGTTCTTC
TRBJ1-6	few	TRBV3-1	15	TRBD1	CASSHPGQFNSPLHF	TGTGCCAGCAGCCATCCGGGACAGTTCAATTCACCCCTCCACTTT
TRBJ2-1	few	TRBV6-5	16	TRBD2	CASSRLPGLAYNEQFF	TGTGCCAGCAGTCGCCTCCCGGGACTAGCCTACAATGAGCAGTTCTTC
TRBJ2-7	few	TRBV29-1	11	NA	CSVELLREQYF	TGCAGCGTTGAACTTCTTAGGGAGCAGTACTTC
TRBJ2-7	many	TRBV12-3/TRBV12-4	12	NA	CASSSLGHEQYF	TGTGCCAGCAGTTCCCTAGGGCACGAGCAGTACTTC
TRBJ2-1	few	TRBV20-1	17	NA	CSARGGGAKIVYNEQFF	TGCAGTGCTAGAGGGGGGGGGGCCAAAATTGTATACAATGAGCAGTTCTTC
TRBJ2-1	NA	TRBV30	18	NA	CAWSGRGEGGVRYNEQFF	TGTGCCTGGAGTGGAAGGGGTGAGGGGGGCGTGAGATACAATGAGCAGTTCTTC
TRBJ2-4	NA	TRBV11-2	20	TRBD2	CASSPSQPAGGRVAKNIQYF	TGTGCCAGCAGCCCTTCGCAACCAGCGGGGGGCCGAGTAGCCAAAAACATTCAGTACTTC
TRBJ2-6	NA	TRBV20-1	18	TRBD1	CSAREPTGPFSGANVLTF	TGCAGTGCTAGAGAGCCGACAGGGCCCTTCTCTGGGGCCAACGTCCTGACTTTC
TRBJ1-4	NA	TRBV12-3/TRBV12-4	15	NA	CASSVYGPINEKLFF	TGTGCCAGCAGTGTCTACGGACCGATTAATGAAAAACTGTTTTTT
TRBJ1-1	few	TRBV2	15	TRBD1	CASSVADRAGTEAFF	TGTGCCAGCAGCGTTGCGGACAGGGCGGGCACTGAAGCTTTCTTT
TRBJ1-2	few	TRBV21-1	16	NA	CASSKGRKTGNDGYTF	TGTGCCAGCAGCAAAGGGAGGAAAACAGGGAACGATGGCTACACCTTC